Sequencing of this T cell receptor (beta chain) was carried out in a study of early T cells in non-severe SARS-CoV-2 infection. General study points: In VDJdb matching, anti-spike CD8 responses were favored while private and CD4 specificities went missing.

Comments on this clonotype: Antigen: not known.

MiXCR, applied by TCRdb to the 5' RACE reads, yields one record per CDR3 protein. This sample has some 120,000 distinct CDR3 sequences, with about 16% found just once. V lost 2 bases to trimming and J lost 3 bases, with 7 bases between them. The CDR3 is 13 residues long. Germline CDR1 and CDR2: SGDLS and YYNGEE. The clonotype was recovered from an adult who was a healthcare worker with PCR-confirmed SARS-CoV-2 infection or an uninfected control (not recorded which). The chain joins TRBV9 to TRBJ2-3; D unclear. The sequenced sample consisted of whole blood. As DNA, the CDR3 is TGTGCCAGCAGCGTCGGATCTACAGATACGCAGTATTTT. Translated: CASSVGSTDTQYF.